Listed here are 20 T cell receptor beta chains from one sample, sequenced in a study of cytomegalovirus exposure and HLA in healthy donors. The PCR used 60 Vbeta and 13 Jbeta primers. Sequenced by immunoSEQ multiplex PCR; TCRdb stores in-frame clones only, minus some. Of 95,000 to 100,000 clones in the sample, approximately 71% were seen once. Material for sequencing was PBMCs. All receptors come from a female donor in good health and CMV-seronegative.

The chain combines TRBV4-2 with TRBJ2-2, with 8 nucleotides matching TRBD1. The CDR3 sequence is 17 residues long. The V gene's germline CDR1 is LGHNA and CDR2 YNFKEQ. The V and J ends lost 3 bases and 0 bases, in that order; junction bases with no gene match: 6. CDR3 DNA sequence: TGTGCCAGCAGCCAGGACAGGGCCGGATCGAACACCGGGGAGCTGTTTTTT. This sequence encodes CASSQDRAGSNTGELFF.

The chain uses TRBV19 and TRBJ2-7, with 10 bases aligning to TRBD2. Germline V lookup: CDR1 LNHDA, CDR2 SQIVND (reference sequence). CDR3 length: 15 residues. The junction had 7 bases not matched to a gene; V was cut back by 3 bases and J by 5 bases. CDR3 protein: CASSMPGLAIDEQYF. In DNA form, the CDR3 reads TGTGCCAGTAGTATGCCGGGACTAGCGATCGACGAGCAGTACTTC.

The chain carries TRBV9 and TRBJ2-5; TRBD2 agrees at 9 bases. V lost 0 bases and J lost 2; bases outside the gene matches: 8. CDR3 length: 17 residues. Germline loops: CDR1 SGDLS, CDR2 YYNGEE. The CDR3 loop reads CASSVAAGGPGQETQYF. In nucleotides, the CDR3 is TGTGCCAGCAGCGTAGCGGCGGGGGGGCCGGGGCAAGAGACCCAGTACTTC.

The chain recombines TRBV19 with TRBJ1-1; D possibly corresponds to TRBD1 (6 bases). Germline CDR1 and CDR2: LNHDA and SQIVND (reference sequence). This CDR3 has 16 residues. Trimming shortened V by 3 bases and J by 2 bases, and 16 bases separated the two germline ends. In DNA, the CDR3 is TGTGCCAGTAGTATCAGGATCCAGGGGCTTAACACTGAAGCTTTCTTT. Its translation is CASSIRIQGLNTEAFF.

In its sample, this clone was seen a few times. The V gene is TRBV28, the J gene TRBJ2-7; TRBD2 aligns across 7 bases. Germline values: CDR1 MDHEN, CDR2 SYDVKM. The CDR3 contains 14 residues. Unmatched junction bases numbered 14, after V lost 10 bases and J lost 5 bases. CDR3 sequence (DNA): TGTGCCACCCTTAGGGGCGGGAGTCAGAACGAGCAGTACTTC. The encoded protein is CATLRGGSQNEQYF.

V usage is TRBV27 and J usage is TRBJ2-1; no definite D call. Germline V gene sequence: CDR1 MNHEY, CDR2 SMNVEV (reference sequence). Trimming took off 0 bases at V and 0 bases at J, with 18 bases between the two ends. CDR3 length: 19 amino acids. CDR3 nucleotide sequence: TGTGCCAGCAGTTTATCTAGGTATGAGGCAGCCAGCTCCTACAATGAGCAGTTCTTC. As protein: CASSLSRYEAASSYNEQFF.

This clone was counted between two and nine times. V is TRBV7-2 and J is TRBJ1-2; D gene uncertain. Per germline, CDR1 SGHTA and CDR2 FQGNSA. The CDR3 has 11 amino acids. Trimming removed 5 bases from V and 14 bases from J, with 15 bases in between. The CDR3 protein is CASSPEARRTF. CDR3 DNA: TGTGCCAGCAGCCCCGAGGCTAGAAGAACCTTC.

This CDR3 is CASSEQGGVTNQPQHF. CDR3 DNA sequence: TGTGCCAGCAGTGAACAGGGGGGGGTGACCAATCAGCCCCAGCATTTT. The chain is built from TRBV27 and TRBJ1-5; 8 bases line up with TRBD1. The germline gives CDR1 MNHEY, CDR2 SMNVEV (reference sequence). J lost 3 bases, V lost 5 bases, and 9 bases had no gene match. The CDR3 spans 16 residues.

V gene TRBV18 combines with J gene TRBJ1-6; TRBD1 might be the D (5 bases). The CDR3 has 17 residues. CDR1 and CDR2 from the germline V gene are KGHSH and LQKENI. Deletions cut 3 bases from V and 0 bases from J, with 12 bases between. CDR3 nucleotides: TGTGCCAGCTCACCCCAACAGGCCAGCTCCTATAATTCACCCCTCCACTTT. Amino acids: CASSPQQASSYNSPLHF.

The chain carries TRBV5-5 and TRBJ1-2; 7 bases align to TRBD1. The CDR3 spans 16 residues. The trim removed 5 bases at V and 3 bases at J, leaving 13 bases unmatched. The germline CDR1 and CDR2 sequences are SGHKS and YYEKEE (reference sequence). In nucleotides, the CDR3 is TGTGCCAGCAGAGGGGGGTGGGCCGGGACAGACTATGGCTACACCTTC. Amino acid sequence: CASRGGWAGTDYGYTF.

This clone showed up just a few times. Sequence at one end of the junction differs from germline and may be a read error. The rearrangement uses TRBV7-9 and TRBJ2-7; 11 nucleotides match TRBD1. There are 15 residues in the CDR3. The germline gives CDR1 SEHNR, CDR2 FQNEAQ (reference sequence). The CDR3 region is CSSSSGGQGVGEQYF. The CDR3 bases are TGTTCCAGCAGCTCTGGGGGACAGGGGGTCGGCGAGCAGTACTTC. The whole variable domain, filled in from reference TRBV7-9 and TRBJ2-7, reads DTGVSQNPRHKITKRGQNVTFRCDPISEHNRLYWYRQTLGQGPEFLTYFQNEAQLEKSRLLSDRFSAERPKGSFSTLEIQRTEQGDSAMYLCSSSSGGQGVGEQYFGPGTRLTVT.

In this sample, this clone turned up a few times. This rearrangement joins TRBV7-9 to TRBJ2-2, with D possibly matching TRBD1 (5 bases). CDR1 is SEHNR and CDR2 is FQNEAQ in the germline V gene (reference sequence). The CDR3 length is 14 residues. The V and J ends lost 5 bases and 3 bases respectively, with 10 bases between them. This CDR3 is CASSKTEDTGELFF. The CDR3 DNA follows: TGTGCCAGCAGCAAGACAGAGGACACCGGGGAGCTGTTTTTT.

The V gene is TRBV6-5, the J gene TRBJ2-7; TRBD2 aligns across 7 bases. CDR1 is MNHEY and CDR2 is SVGAGI in the germline V gene. The CDR3 is 12 amino acids. V was pared by 10 bases and J by 4 bases, with 7 bases of the junction left unmatched. The CDR3 protein is CATGTTLYEQYF. For the CDR3, the DNA is TGTGCCACCGGGACTACCTTATACGAGCAGTACTTC.

The gene calls are TRBV7-3 and TRBJ1-6, with a weak D call TRBD1 (6 bases). Germline CDR1 is SGHTA and CDR2 is FQGTGA. CDR3 length: 16 residues. V shed 2 bases and J shed 5 bases, with 13 bases lying between them. The CDR3 coding sequence is TGTGCCAGCAGCTTACTCGGGACATCTAATAATTCACCCCTCCACTTT. It translates to CASSLLGTSNNSPLHF. The complete variable domain, with remaining parts taken from reference TRBV7-3 and TRBJ1-6, reads GAGVSQTPSNKVTEKGKYVELRCDPISGHTALYWYRQSLGQGPEFLIYFQGTGAADDSGLPNDRFFAVRPEGSVSTLKIQRTERGDSAVYLCASSLLGTSNNSPLHFGNGTRLTVT.

J is TRBJ1-5 and V is TRBV28; 8 bases are shared with TRBD1. Unmatched junction bases numbered 13, after V lost 4 bases and J lost 5 bases. Germline CDR1 reads MDHEN; CDR2 reads SYDVKM. The CDR3 loop spans 17 amino acids. CDR3 in amino acids: CASSSGDARGRDQPQHF. For the CDR3, the DNA is TGTGCCAGCAGTTCCGGAGATGCCAGGGGGCGCGATCAGCCCCAGCATTTT.

This clone was detected only a few times. The chain links TRBV7-3 to TRBJ2-2; 10 nucleotides align to TRBD2. Germline CDR1 and CDR2: SGHTA and FQGTGA. Unmatched junction bases numbered 4, after V lost 6 bases and J lost 6 bases. There are 14 residues in the CDR3. CDR3 sequence reads: CASRLAGRSGELFF. The CDR3, as DNA: TGTGCCAGCAGACTAGCGGGGAGGTCCGGGGAGCTGTTTTTT.

The chain uses TRBV7-8 and TRBJ1-2; the match to TRBD1 covers 7 bases. With V trimmed by 4 bases and J by 6 bases, 20 bases remained unmatched. The CDR3 length is 18 residues. Germline lookup yields CDR1 SGHVS and CDR2 FQNEAQ. CDR3 bases: TGTGCCAGCAGCTCGGACGGGACAGCGATTTTGGGAATGGATGGCTACACCTTC. It specifies CASSSDGTAILGMDGYTF.

V is TRBV6-5 and J is TRBJ1-3, with 10 bases identical to TRBD1. The CDR3 runs 15 residues. The ends lost 6 bases at V and 4 bases at J; junction bases unmatched: 6. The germline gives CDR1 MNHEY, CDR2 SVGAGI. The CDR3 DNA is TGTGCCAGCAGAATTGGACAGGGGGTAGGAAACACCATATATTTT. Translation: CASRIGQGVGNTIYF.

The chain combines TRBV9 with TRBJ2-7, with TRBD1 as a possible D gene (6 bases). Trimming shortened V by 4 bases and J by 9 bases, and 23 bases separated the two germline ends. Germline V gene lookup returns CDR1 SGDLS and CDR2 YYNGEE. The CDR3 runs 15 residues. The CDR3 nucleotides are TGTGCCAGCAGCCCGCGGACAGAGCTATTAAGGGGGCAGTACTTC. This encodes CASSPRTELLRGQYF.

This clone was observed a handful of times. J is TRBJ2-3 and V is TRBV7-3; the D gene is possibly TRBD1 (6 bases). V lost 5 bases to trimming and J lost 6 bases, with 18 bases between them. CDR3 length: 15 residues. The V gene's germline CDR1 is SGHTA and CDR2 FQGTGA. As DNA, the CDR3 is TGTGCCAGCAGCCCCCCAGGGGCAGGTAGGGATACGCAGTATTTT. Translating gives CASSPPGAGRDTQYF.